The present entry profiles one TCR beta chain with its context. Participant-given clinical history determined each cohort assignment. The data belong to a study of blood T cell repertoires in COVID-19. Study in general: T cells, B-cell-depleted T cells, or PBMCs provided the cDNA or gDNA that served as material.

The V end was cut by 7 bases, the J end by 1 base, with 10 bases between. This CDR3 contains 13 residues. CDR1 is LGHNT and CDR2 is FRNRAP in the germline V gene. In the authors' methods: Using reference gene primer amplification, nucleated cell counts were estimated. Sequencing used immunoSEQ multiplex PCR; TCRdb keeps in-frame clones, though not all of them. That table supplies the V and J calls and clone size; D and trimming were determined from the DNA. The profile shows some 360,000 clones, about nine tenths of them singletons. The receptor's source is a woman between 25 and 40 years old who had been exposed to COVID-19. The chain is built from TRBV12-5 and TRBJ1-1; no definite D call. Sequences were obtained from PBMCs or T cells enriched from blood (not recorded which). The CDR3 nucleotides read TGTGCTAGTGCCCTGATCGGGAACACTGAAGCTTTCTTT. It codes for CASALIGNTEAFF.